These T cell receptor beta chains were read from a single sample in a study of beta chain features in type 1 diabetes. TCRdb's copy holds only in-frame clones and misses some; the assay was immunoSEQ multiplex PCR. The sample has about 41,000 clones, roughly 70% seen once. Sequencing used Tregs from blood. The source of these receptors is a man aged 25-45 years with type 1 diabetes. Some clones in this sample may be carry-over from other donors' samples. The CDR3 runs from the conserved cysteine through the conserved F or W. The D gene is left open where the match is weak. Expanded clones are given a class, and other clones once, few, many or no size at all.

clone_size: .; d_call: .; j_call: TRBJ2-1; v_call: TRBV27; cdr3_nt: TGTGCCAGCAGTTCCCCCAGGGCACATCAGTTCTTC; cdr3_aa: CASSSPRAHQFF
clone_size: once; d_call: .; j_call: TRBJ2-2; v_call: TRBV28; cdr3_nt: TGTGCCAGCAGTGCCCTCAGTTGGAACACCGGGGAGCTGTTTTTT; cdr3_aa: CASSALSWNTGELFF
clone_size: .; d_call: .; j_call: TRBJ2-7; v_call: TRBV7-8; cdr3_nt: TGTGCCAGCAGCTTCTTACAGAGCTCCTACGAGCAGTACTTC; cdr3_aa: CASSFLQSSYEQYF
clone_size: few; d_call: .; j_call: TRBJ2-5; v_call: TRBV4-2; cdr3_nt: TGTGCCAGCAGCCAAGTCCCGATGGGCCGGTACCAAGAGACCCAGTACTTC; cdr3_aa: CASSQVPMGRYQETQYF
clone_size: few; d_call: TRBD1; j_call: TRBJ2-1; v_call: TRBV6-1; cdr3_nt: TGTGCCAGCATCACAGGGGGGTCCGGCAATGAGCAGTTCTTC; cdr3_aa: CASITGGSGNEQFF
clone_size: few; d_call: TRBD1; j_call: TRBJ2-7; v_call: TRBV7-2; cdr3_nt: TGTGCCAGCAGCTCAGACAGGGGCTACGAGCAGTACTTC; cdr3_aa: CASSSDRGYEQYF
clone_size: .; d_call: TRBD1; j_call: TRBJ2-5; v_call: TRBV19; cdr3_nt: TGTGCCAGCCGACAGGGGGGGGAGACCCAGTACTTC; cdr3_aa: CASRQGGETQYF
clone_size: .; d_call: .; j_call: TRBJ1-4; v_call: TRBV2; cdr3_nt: TGTGCCAGCACCCGGGGCGGGAGGGAAAAACTGTTTTTT; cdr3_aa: CASTRGGREKLFF
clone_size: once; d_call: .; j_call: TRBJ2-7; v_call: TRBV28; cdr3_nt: TGTGCCAGCAGTTTCGTGGGACTTCCCTCCTACGAGCAGTACTTC; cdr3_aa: CASSFVGLPSYEQYF
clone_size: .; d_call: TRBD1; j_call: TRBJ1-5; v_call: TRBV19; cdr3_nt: TGTGCCAGTAGCTCGACAGGGGGCCGTCAGCCCCAGCATTTT; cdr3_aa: CASSSTGGRQPQHF
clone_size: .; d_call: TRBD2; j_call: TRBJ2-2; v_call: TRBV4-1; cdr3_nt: TGCGCCAGCAGCCAGATCCGGACTAGCGGGGGCCCTAACACCGGGGAGCTGTTTTTT; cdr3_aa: CASSQIRTSGGPNTGELFF
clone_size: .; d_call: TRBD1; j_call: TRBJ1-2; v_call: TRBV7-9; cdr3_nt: TGTGCCAGCAGCCGAACCGGGACAGGGGATGCTGGCTACACCTTC; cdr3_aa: CASSRTGTGDAGYTF
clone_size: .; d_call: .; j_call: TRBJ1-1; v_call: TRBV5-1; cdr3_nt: TGCGCCAGCAGCTTGGCGAGGGTAACTGAAGCTTTCTTT; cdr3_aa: CASSLARVTEAFF
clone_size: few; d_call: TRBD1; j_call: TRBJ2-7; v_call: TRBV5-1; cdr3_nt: TGCGCCAGCAGCTTGCGGGACAGGGGGGACGAGCAGTACTTC; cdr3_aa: CASSLRDRGDEQYF
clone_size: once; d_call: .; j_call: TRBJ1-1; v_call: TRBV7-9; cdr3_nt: TGTGCCAGCAGCTTGCGGCAGCTTACATTCACTGAAGCTTTCTTT; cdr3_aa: CASSLRQLTFTEAFF
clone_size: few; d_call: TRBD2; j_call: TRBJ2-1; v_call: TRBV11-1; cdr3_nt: TGTGCCAGCAGCCTCCTAGCGGGGGGGATCAGCGAGCAGTTCTTC; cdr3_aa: CASSLLAGGISEQFF
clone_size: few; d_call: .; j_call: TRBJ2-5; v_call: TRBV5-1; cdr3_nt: TGCGCCAGCAGCTCGCGGCCCTCTAGCGCCGCTCAAGAGACCCAGTACTTC; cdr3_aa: CASSSRPSSAAQETQYF
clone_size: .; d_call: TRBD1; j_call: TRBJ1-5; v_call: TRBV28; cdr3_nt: TGTGCCAGCAGAATTACAGGGGATCAGCCCCAGCATTTT; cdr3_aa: CASRITGDQPQHF
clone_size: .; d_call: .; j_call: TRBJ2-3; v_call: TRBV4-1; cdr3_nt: TGCGCCAGCAGCCAATCTGTCGCGGATGGCACGCAGTATTTT; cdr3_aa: CASSQSVADGTQYF
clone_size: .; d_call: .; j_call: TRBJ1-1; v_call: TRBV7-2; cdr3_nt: TGTGCCAGCAGCCAATCCCGGGGGATCTACACTGAAGCTTTCTTT; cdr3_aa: CASSQSRGIYTEAFF
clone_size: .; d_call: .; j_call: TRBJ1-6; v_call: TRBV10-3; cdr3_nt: TGTGCCATCAGTGAACTCTTAAATTCACCCCTCCACTTT; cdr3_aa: CAISELLNSPLHF
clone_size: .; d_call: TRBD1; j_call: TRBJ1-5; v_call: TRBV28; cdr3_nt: TGTGCCAGCAGTTGGAGACAGGGGGCGGTTGTTCAGCCCCAGCATTTT; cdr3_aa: CASSWRQGAVVQPQHF
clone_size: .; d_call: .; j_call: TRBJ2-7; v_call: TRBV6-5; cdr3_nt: TGTGCCAGCAGCCCCTTGAGGAGCTCCTACGAGCAGTACTTC; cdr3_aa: CASSPLRSSYEQYF
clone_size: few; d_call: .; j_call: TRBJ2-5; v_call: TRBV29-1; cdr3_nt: TGCAGCGTTGGTTTAGCGGAAGAGACCCAGTACTTC; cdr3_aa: CSVGLAEETQYF
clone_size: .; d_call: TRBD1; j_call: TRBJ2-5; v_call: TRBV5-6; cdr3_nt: TGTGCCAGCAGCGTGGGACAGCCTGGGGAGACCCAGTACTTC; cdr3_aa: CASSVGQPGETQYF
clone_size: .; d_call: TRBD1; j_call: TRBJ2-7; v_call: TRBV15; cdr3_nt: TGTGCCACCAGCAGATCCATCGGACAGGGAGTCTACGAGCAGTACTTC; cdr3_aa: CATSRSIGQGVYEQYF
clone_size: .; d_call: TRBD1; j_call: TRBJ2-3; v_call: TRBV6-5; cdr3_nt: TGTGCCAGCAGTCAGATGACAGGGTGGCAAGATACGCAGTATTTT; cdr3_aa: CASSQMTGWQDTQYF
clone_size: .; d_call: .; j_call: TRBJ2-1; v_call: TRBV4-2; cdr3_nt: TGTGCCAGCAGCCAAGCCGGCGGTTCCTACAATGAGCAGTTCTTC; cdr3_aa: CASSQAGGSYNEQFF
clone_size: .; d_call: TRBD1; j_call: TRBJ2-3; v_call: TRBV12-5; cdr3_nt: TGTGCTAGTGGTATCTCCGGGGGACAGGGGTGGTATTTT; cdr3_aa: CASGISGGQGWYF
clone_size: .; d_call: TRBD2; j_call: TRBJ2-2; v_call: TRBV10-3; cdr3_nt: TGTGCCATCAGTGAGCGGAGAGACGCTAGCGGGAACACCGGGGAGCTGTTTTTT; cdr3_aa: CAISERRDASGNTGELFF
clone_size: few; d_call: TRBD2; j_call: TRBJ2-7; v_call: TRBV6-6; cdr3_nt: TGTGCCAGCAGTACACTAGCGGGGGGGCCACACGAGCAGTACTTC; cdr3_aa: CASSTLAGGPHEQYF
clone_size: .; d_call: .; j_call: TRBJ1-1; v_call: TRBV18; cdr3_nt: TGTGCCAGCTCCCTGTCTACCGGGGCTGAAGCTTTCTTT; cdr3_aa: CASSLSTGAEAFF
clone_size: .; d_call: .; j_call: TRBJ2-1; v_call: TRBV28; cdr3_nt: TGTGCCAGCAGTACTAGAGTACCGAGCTCCTACAATGAGCAGTTCTTC; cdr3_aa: CASSTRVPSSYNEQFF
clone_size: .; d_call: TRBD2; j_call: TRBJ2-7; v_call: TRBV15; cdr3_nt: TGTGCCACCAGCAAAGGGGAGGGCTACGAGCAGTACTTC; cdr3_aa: CATSKGEGYEQYF
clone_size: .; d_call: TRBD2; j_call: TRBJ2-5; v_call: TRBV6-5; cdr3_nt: TGTGCCAGCAGGGTAGTAGCGGGGTACCAAGAGACCCAGTACTTC; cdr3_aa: CASRVVAGYQETQYF
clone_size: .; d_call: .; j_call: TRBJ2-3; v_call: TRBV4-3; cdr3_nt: TGCGCCAGCAGCCAAGCTCTTACTAATACGCAGTATTTT; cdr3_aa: CASSQALTNTQYF
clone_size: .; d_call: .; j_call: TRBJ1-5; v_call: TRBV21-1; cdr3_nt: TGTGCCAGCAGCAAAGAAAGGGGGCCCCTAGTAAATCAGCCCCAGCATTTT; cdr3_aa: CASSKERGPLVNQPQHF
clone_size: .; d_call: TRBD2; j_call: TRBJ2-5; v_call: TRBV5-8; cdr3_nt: TGTGCCAGCAGCCCGGGACTAGCCCAAGAGACCCAGTACTTC; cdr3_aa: CASSPGLAQETQYF
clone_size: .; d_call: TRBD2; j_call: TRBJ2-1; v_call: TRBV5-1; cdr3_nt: TGCGCCAGCAGCTTAGGGGTAGCGGGGGGCTATGAGCAGTTCTTC; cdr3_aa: CASSLGVAGGYEQFF
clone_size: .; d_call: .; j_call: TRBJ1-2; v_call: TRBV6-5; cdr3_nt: TGTGCCAGCAGTTACTCGAGAGGACAGCGCTATGGCTACACCTTC; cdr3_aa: CASSYSRGQRYGYTF
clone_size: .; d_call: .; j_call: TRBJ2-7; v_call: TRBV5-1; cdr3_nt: TGCGCCAGCAGACAGGACGGCTACGAGCAGTACTTC; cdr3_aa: CASRQDGYEQYF
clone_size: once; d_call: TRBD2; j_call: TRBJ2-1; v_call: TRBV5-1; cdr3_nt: TGCGCCAGCAGCTTGTATTGGGGGGGGAATGAGCAGTTCTTC; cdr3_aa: CASSLYWGGNEQFF
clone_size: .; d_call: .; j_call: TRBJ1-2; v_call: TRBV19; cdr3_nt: TGTGCCAGTGAGACAGGACACGCTAACTATGGCTACACCTTC; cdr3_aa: CASETGHANYGYTF